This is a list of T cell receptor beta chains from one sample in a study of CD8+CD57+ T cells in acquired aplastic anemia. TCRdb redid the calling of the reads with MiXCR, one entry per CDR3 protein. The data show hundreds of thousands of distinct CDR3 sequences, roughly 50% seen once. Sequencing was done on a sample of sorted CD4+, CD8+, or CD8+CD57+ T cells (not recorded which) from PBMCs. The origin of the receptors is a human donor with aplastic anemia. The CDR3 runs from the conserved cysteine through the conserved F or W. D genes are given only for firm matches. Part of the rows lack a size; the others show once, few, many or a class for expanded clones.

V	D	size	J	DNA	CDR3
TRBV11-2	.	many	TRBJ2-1	TGTGCCAGCAGCTTAGATTTCTTAAATGAGCAGTTCTTC	CASSLDFLNEQFF
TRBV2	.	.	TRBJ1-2	TGTGCCAGCAGTGGGGGGGGGATTGACTATGGCTACACCTTC	CASSGGGIDYGYTF
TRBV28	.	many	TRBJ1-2	TGTGCCAGCCCTAAGAACTATGGCTACACCTTC	CASPKNYGYTF
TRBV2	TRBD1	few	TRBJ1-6	TGTGCCAGCAGCCCCGGGACAGGTGATAATTCACCCCTCCACTTT	CASSPGTGDNSPLHF
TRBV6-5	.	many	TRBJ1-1	TGTGCCAGCAATAGGATCAGGAACACTGAAGCTTTCTTT	CASNRIRNTEAFF
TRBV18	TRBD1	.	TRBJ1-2	TGTGCCAGCTCACAGGACAGGTTCTATGGCTACACCTTC	CASSQDRFYGYTF
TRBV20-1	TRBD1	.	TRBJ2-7	TGCAGTGCTAGAAACCCGGGACAGGGGACGTTCTACGAGCAGTACTTC	CSARNPGQGTFYEQYF
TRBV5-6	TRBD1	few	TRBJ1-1	TGTGCCAGCAACATCCGGGACAGGGTGGGAGAAGCTTTCTTT	CASNIRDRVGEAFF
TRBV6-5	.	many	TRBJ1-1	TGTGCCAGCATCCCCTCAGCGGGGGCAGTGGCTGAAGCTTTCTTT	CASIPSAGAVAEAFF
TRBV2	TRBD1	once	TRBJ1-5	TGTGCCAGCAGCAACCGACAGGGCGGCAATCAGCCCCAGCATTTT	CASSNRQGGNQPQHF
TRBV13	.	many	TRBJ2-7	TGTGCCAGCAGCCCTAACAGGGAGCGCCGCGAGCAGTACTTC	CASSPNRERREQYF
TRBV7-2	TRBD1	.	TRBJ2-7	TGTGCCAGCAGCTTAGTGGTAATCCCCGGGACAGGAAACTACGAGCAGTACTTC	CASSLVVIPGTGNYEQYF
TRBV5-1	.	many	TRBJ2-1	TGCGCCAGCAGCCCCCGAGGGGAGGAGCAGTTCTTC	CASSPRGEEQFF
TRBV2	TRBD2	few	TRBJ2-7	TGTGCCAGCAGTTCCGGGACTAGCGGGTCGGCCTACGAGCAGTACTTC	CASSSGTSGSAYEQYF
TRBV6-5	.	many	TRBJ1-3	TGTGCCAGCACCAAGGGAAACACCATATATTTT	CASTKGNTIYF
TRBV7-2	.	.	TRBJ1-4	TGTGCCAGCAGCCCAAGGGTATCTGGTGAAAAACTGTTTTTT	CASSPRVSGEKLFF
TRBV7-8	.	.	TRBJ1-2	TGTGCCAGCATGTCGGACGACTATGGCTACACCTTC	CASMSDDYGYTF
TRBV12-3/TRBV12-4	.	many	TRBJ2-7	TGTGCCAGCAGCCGCGACTATTCTCCCTACGAGCAGTACTTC	CASSRDYSPYEQYF
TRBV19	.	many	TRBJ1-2	TGTGCCAGTAGTATTGGCTTTAACTATGGCTACACCTTC	CASSIGFNYGYTF
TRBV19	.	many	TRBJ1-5	TGTGCCAGTATTGAGGGAATGGGCTATAGCAATCAGCCCCAGCATTTT	CASIEGMGYSNQPQHF
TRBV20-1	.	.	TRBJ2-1	TGCAGTGCCAGCCAGCTTCACAATGAGCAGTTCTTC	CSASQLHNEQFF
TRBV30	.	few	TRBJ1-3	TGTGCCTGGAGTGTACGAGTCTTCGGAAACACCATATATTTT	CAWSVRVFGNTIYF
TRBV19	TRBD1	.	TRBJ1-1	TGTGCCAGTAGTATCCCGGGACAGGAAAAACACCTATGTGTGAACACTGAAGCTTTCTTT	CASSIPGQEKHLCVNTEAFF
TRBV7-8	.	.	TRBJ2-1	TGTGCCAGCACCACGGGGGTAAAGGATGAGCAGTTCTTC	CASTTGVKDEQFF
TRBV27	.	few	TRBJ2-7	TGTGCCAGCAGACAACCCGGTTCAAAGAACTACGAGCAGTACTTC	CASRQPGSKNYEQYF
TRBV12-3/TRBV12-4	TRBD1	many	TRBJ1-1	TGTGCCAGCAGCCTGACAGGGGCTAAGAACACTGAAGCTTTCTTT	CASSLTGAKNTEAFF
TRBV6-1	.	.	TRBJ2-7	TGTGCCAGCAGTGATACCGACCGGGTCTACGAGCAGTACTTC	CASSDTDRVYEQYF
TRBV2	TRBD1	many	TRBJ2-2	TGTGCCAGCAGATTGACGGGACAGGGGAACACCGGGGAGCTGTTTTTT	CASRLTGQGNTGELFF
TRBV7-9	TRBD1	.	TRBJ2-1	TGTGCCAGCAGCTTCCGACAGGGGAGGTTAAATGAGCAGTTCTTC	CASSFRQGRLNEQFF
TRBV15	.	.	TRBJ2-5	TGTGCCACCAGCAGGACCCTGAAAGAGACCCAGCACTTC	CATSRTLKETQHF
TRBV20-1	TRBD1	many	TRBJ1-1	TGCAGTGCTAAAGGGACAGGGGCGAACACTGAAGCTTTCTTT	CSAKGTGANTEAFF
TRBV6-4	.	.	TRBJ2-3	TGTGCCAGCAGTGACGCCAGGGATGGGGGCACAGATACGCAGTATTTT	CASSDARDGGTDTQYF
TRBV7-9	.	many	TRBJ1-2	TGTGCCAGCAGCTCATACAGTGGGGTCTATGGCTACACCTTC	CASSSYSGVYGYTF
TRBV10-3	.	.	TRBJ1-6	TGTGCCATCAGGACAGGTCCCCCCTACTATAATTCACCCCTCCACTTT	CAIRTGPPYYNSPLHF
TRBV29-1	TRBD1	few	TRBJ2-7	TGCAGCGTATCCCCGGGACAGCGAGTCTACGAGCAGTACTTC	CSVSPGQRVYEQYF
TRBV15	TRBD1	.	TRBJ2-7	TGTGCCACAGGACAGGAGATCTCCTACGAGCAGTACTTC	CATGQEISYEQYF
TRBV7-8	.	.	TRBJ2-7	TGTGCCAGCAGCTTAGAACCCAGGGGCGAATACGAGCAGTACTTC	CASSLEPRGEYEQYF
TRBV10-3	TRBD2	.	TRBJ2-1	TGTGCCATCAGTGAGAAGAGGACTAGCGGGAACAATGAGCAGTTCTTC	CAISEKRTSGNNEQFF
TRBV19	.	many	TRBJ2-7	TGTGCCAGTAGTATAGGCCCAGAGGGAGACTACGAGCAGTACTTC	CASSIGPEGDYEQYF
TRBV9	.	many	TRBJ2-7	TGTGCCAGCAGCGTAGGGGGACGCTCGTCCTACGAGCAGTACTTC	CASSVGGRSSYEQYF
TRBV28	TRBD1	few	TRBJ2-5	TGTGCCAGCAGTACCCGGGACAGATACCAAGAGACCCAGTACTTC	CASSTRDRYQETQYF
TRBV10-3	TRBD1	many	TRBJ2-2	TGTGCCATCAGTGAGCGGGACAGGGGGAACGCCGGGGAGCTGTTTTTT	CAISERDRGNAGELFF
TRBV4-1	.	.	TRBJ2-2	TGCGCCAGCAGCCAAGATCTCGAGGCGATCACGAACACCGGGGAGCTGTTTTTT	CASSQDLEAITNTGELFF
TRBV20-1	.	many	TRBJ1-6	TGCAGTGCTAGAAGGGGCCCTCCGCTGTCTAATTCACCCCTCCACTTT	CSARRGPPLSNSPLHF
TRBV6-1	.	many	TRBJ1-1	TGTGCCGTGGCAGGCTCGTGGGGCGAAGCTTTCTTT	CAVAGSWGEAFF
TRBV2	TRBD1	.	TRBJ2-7	TGTGCCAGCTCCCCCCCGGGACAGATCTACGAGCAGTACTTC	CASSPPGQIYEQYF
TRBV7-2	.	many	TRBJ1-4	TGTGCCAGCAGCTTAAACAGCTTTAATGAAAAACTGTTTTTT	CASSLNSFNEKLFF
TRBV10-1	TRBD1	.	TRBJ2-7	TGCGCCAGCAGCCAGGACAGGGATAGCGAGCAGTACTTC	CASSQDRDSEQYF